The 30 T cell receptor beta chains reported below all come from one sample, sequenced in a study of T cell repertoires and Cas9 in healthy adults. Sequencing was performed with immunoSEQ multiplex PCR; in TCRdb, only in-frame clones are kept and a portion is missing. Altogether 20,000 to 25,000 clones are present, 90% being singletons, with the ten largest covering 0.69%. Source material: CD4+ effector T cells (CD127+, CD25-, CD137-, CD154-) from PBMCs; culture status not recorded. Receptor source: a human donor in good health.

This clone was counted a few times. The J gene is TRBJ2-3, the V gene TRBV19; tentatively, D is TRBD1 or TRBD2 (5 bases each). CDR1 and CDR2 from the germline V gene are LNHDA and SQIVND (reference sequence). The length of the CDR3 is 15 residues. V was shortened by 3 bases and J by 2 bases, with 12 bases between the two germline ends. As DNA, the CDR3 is TGTGCCAGTAGTATGACCGGGACCAACACAGATACGCAGTATTTT. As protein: CASSMTGTNTDTQYF.

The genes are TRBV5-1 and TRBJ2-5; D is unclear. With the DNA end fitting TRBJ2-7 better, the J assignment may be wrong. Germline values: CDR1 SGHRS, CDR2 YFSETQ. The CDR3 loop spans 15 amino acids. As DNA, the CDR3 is TGCGCCAGCAGCTTGGCTCAGGCGACCGTCTACGAGCAGTACTTC. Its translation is CASSLAQATVYEQYF.

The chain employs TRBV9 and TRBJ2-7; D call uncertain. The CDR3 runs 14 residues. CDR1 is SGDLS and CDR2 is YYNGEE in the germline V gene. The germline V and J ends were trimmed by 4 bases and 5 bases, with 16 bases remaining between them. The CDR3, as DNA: TGTGCCAGCAGCCCCTCCTTGAGGTGGAACGAGCAGTACTTC. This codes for CASSPSLRWNEQYF.

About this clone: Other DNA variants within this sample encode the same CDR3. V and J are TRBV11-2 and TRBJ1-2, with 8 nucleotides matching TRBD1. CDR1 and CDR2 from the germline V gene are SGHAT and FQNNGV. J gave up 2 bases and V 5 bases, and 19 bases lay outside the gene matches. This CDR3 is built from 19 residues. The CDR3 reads CASSGRPGDRLFRNYGYTF. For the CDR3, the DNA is TGTGCCAGCAGCGGTCGCCCTGGGGACAGGTTATTTAGGAACTATGGCTACACCTTC.

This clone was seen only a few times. The CDR3 DNA follows: TGTGCCAGCGGGCAGGTGAACACTGAAGCTTTCTTT. As protein: CASGQVNTEAFF. The V call is TRBV7-9, the J call TRBJ1-1; no firm D call. Germline V lookup: CDR1 SEHNR, CDR2 FQNEAQ (reference sequence). This CDR3 has 12 residues. The V end lost 8 bases, the J end lost 0 bases, and 7 bases lay between the germline ends.

The chain's CDR3 is CATSTAGGYQETQYF. Here the CDR3 DNA reads TGTGCCACCAGCACGGCAGGGGGGTACCAAGAGACCCAGTACTTC. The chain employs TRBV15 and TRBJ2-5, with D perhaps TRBD1 (7 bases). Germline CDR1 LNHNV, CDR2 YYDKDF (reference sequence). Trimming took off 4 bases at V and 0 bases at J, with 12 bases between the two ends. The CDR3 sequence is 15 residues long.

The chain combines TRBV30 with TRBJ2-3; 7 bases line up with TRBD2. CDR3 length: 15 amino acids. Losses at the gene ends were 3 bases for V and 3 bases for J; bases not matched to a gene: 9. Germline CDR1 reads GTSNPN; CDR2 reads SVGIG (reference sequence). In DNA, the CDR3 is TGTGCCTGGAGGGGGAAGCGGGGACGGACAGATACGCAGTATTTT. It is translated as CAWRGKRGRTDTQYF.

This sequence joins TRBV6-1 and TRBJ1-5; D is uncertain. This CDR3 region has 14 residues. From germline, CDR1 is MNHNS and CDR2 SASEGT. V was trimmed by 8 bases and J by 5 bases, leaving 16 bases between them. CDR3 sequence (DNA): TGTGCCAGCCTCGAGGCCTACCGGGATCAGCCCCAGCATTTT. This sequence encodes CASLEAYRDQPQHF.

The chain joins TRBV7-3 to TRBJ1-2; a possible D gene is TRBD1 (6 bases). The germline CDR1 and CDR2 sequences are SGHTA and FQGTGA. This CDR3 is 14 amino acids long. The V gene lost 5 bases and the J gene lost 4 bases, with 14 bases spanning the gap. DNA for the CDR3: TGTGCCAGCAGCCCGGGGACACTATCCTATGGCTACACCTTC. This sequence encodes CASSPGTLSYGYTF. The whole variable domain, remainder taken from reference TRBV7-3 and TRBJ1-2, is GAGVSQTPSNKVTEKGKYVELRCDPISGHTALYWYRQSLGQGPEFLIYFQGTGAADDSGLPNDRFFAVRPEGSVSTLKIQRTERGDSAVYLCASSPGTLSYGYTFGSGTRLTVV.

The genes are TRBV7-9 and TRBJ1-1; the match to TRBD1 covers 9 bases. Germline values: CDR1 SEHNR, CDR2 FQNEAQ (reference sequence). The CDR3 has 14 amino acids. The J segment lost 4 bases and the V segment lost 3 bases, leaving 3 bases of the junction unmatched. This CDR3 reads CASSLNRGLTEAFF. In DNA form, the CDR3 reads TGTGCCAGCAGCTTGAACAGGGGGCTCACTGAAGCTTTCTTT.

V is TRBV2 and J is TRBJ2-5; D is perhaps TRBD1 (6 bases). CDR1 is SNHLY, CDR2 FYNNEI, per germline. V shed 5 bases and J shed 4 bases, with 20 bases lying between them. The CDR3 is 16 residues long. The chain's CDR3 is CASSIPTGTTGETQYF. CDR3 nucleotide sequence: TGTGCCAGCAGTATACCGACGGGGACAACAGGAGAGACCCAGTACTTC.

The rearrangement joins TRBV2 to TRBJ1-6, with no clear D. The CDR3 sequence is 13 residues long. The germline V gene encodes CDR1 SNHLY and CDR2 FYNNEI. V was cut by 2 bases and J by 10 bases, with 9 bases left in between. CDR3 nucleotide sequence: TGTGCCAGCAGTGAACAGGTCATGTCACCCCTCCACTTT. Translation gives CASSEQVMSPLHF.

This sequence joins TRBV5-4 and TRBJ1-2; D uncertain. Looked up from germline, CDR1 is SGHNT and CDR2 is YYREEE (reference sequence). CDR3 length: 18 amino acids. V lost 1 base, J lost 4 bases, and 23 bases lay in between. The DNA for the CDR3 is TGTGCCAGCAGCTTGCTTAATTTGGCCGTGGAATCGAGCTATGGCTACACCTTC. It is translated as CASSLLNLAVESSYGYTF.

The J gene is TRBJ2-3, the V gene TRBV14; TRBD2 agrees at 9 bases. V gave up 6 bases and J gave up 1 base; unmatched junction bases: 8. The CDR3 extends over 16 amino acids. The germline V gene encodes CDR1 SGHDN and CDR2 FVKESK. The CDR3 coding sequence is TGTGCCAGCAGTCCCGGCAGGACTAGCGGCACAGATACGCAGTATTTT. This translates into CASSPGRTSGTDTQYF.

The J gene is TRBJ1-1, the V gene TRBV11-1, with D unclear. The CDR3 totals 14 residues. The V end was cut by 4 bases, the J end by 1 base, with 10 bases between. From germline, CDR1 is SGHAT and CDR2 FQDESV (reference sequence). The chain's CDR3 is CASSSTLANTEAFF. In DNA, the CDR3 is TGTGCCAGCAGCTCGACTTTGGCGAACACTGAAGCTTTCTTT.

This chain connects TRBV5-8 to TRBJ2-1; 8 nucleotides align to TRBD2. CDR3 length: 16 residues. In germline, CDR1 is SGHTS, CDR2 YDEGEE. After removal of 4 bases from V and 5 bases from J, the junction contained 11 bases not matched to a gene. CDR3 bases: TGTGCCAGCAGCGTCCTCCGGGGGGGAGATCACAATGAGCAGTTCTTC. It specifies CASSVLRGGDHNEQFF.

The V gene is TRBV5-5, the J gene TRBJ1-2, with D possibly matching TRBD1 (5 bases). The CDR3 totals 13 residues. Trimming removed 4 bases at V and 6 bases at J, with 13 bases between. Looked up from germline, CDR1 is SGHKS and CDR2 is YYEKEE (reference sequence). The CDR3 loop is CASSLGEDDGYTF. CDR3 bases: TGTGCCAGCAGCCTGGGGGAGGACGATGGCTACACCTTC.

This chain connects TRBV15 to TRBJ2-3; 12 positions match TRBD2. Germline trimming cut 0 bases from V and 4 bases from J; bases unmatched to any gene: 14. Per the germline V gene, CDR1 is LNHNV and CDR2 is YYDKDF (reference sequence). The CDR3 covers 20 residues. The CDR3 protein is CATSREWLAGGPIGPDTQYF. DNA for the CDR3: TGTGCCACCAGCAGAGAGTGGCTAGCGGGGGGGCCGATCGGGCCAGATACGCAGTATTTT.

In DNA, the CDR3 is TGTGCCACCAGCAGAGATCCGGACGGATACACAGATACGCAGTATTTT. This sequence encodes CATSRDPDGYTDTQYF. The chain combines TRBV15 with TRBJ2-3, with D hard to call. The CDR3 length is 16 residues. Germline V gives CDR1 LNHNV, CDR2 YYDKDF (reference sequence). V was shortened by 0 bases and J by 2 bases, with 12 bases between the two germline ends.

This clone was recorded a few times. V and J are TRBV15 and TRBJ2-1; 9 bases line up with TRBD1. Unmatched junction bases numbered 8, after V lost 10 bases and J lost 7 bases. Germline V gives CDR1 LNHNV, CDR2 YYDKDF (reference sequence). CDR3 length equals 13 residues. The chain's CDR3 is CARDRGALNEQFF. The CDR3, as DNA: TGTGCCAGAGACAGGGGGGCGTTGAATGAGCAGTTCTTC.

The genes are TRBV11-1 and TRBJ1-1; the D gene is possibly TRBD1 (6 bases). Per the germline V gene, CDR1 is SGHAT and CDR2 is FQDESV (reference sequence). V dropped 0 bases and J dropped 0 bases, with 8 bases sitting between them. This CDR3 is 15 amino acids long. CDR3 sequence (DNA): TGTGCCAGCAGCTTAGCGGGACATATGAACACTGAAGCTTTCTTT. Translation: CASSLAGHMNTEAFF.

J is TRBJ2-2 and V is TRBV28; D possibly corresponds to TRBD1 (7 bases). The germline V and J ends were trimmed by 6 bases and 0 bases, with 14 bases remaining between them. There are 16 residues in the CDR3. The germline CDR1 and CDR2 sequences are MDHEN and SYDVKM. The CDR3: CASRQAGQPNTGELFF. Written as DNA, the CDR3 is TGTGCCAGCAGGCAGGCGGGACAGCCGAACACCGGGGAGCTGTTTTTT.

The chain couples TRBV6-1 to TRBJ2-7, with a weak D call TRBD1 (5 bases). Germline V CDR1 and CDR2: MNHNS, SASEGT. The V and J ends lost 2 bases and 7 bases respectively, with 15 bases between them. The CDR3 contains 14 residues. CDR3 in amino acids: CASSELTVSWEQYF. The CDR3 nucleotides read TGTGCCAGCAGTGAACTGACAGTCTCTTGGGAGCAGTACTTC.

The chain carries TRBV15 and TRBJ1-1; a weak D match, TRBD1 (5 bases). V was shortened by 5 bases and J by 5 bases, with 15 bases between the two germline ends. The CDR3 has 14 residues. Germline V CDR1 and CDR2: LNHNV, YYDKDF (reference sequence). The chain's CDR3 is CATSSSRTRTEAFF. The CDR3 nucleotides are TGTGCCACCAGCTCATCCCGGACAAGGACTGAAGCTTTCTTT.

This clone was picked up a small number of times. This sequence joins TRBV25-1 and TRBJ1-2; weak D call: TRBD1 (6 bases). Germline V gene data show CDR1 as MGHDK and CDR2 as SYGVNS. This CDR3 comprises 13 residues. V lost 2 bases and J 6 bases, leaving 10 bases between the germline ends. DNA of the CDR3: TGTGCCAGCAGTGAACCCAGGGGCAATGGCTACACCTTC. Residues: CASSEPRGNGYTF.

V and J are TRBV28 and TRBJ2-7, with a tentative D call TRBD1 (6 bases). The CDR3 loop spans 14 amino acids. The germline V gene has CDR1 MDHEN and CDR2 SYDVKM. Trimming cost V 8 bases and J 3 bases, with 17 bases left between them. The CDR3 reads CASFAGGSIYEQYF. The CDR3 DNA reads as TGTGCCAGCTTTGCTGGGGGCTCCATCTACGAGCAGTACTTC.

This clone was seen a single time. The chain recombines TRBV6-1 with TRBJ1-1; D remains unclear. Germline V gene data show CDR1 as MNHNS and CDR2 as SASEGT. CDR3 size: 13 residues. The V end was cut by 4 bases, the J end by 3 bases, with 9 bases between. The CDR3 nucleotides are TGTGCCAGCAGTGTCCTTAGGGACACTGAAGCTTTCTTT. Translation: CASSVLRDTEAFF.

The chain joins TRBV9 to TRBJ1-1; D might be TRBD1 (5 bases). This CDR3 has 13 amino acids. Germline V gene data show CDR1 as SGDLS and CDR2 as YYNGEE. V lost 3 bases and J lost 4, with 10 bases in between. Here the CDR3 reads CASSATRGTEAFF. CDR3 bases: TGTGCCAGCAGCGCGACGAGGGGCACTGAAGCTTTCTTT.

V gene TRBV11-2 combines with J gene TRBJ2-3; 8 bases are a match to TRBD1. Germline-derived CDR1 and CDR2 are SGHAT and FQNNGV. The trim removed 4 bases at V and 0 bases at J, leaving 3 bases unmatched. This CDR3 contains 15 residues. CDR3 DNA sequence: TGTGCCAGCAGCTCGGGACAGGTTAGCACAGATACGCAGTATTTT. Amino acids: CASSSGQVSTDTQYF.

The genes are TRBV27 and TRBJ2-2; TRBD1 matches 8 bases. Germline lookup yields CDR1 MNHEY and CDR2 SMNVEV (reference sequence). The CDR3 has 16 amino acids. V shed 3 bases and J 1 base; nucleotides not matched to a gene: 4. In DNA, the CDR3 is TGTGCCAGCAGTTTCCACGGGACAGGGAACACCGGGGAGCTGTTTTTT. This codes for CASSFHGTGNTGELFF.